The present TCR beta chain was sequenced within a study of somatic mutations in cytotoxic T cells in rheumatoid arthritis. Data came from immunoSEQ multiplex PCR; TCRdb stores just in-frame clones and leaves some out. The data hold around 11,000 clones, with 80% to 95% observed a single time. Germline trimming cut 4 bases from V and 7 bases from J; bases unmatched to any gene: 4. Germline CDR1 reads MNHEY; CDR2 reads SVGAGI. CDR3 size: 14 residues. This chain links TRBV6-5 with TRBJ1-5; 10 bases agree with TRBD1. The source material was CD8+ T cells sorted from blood. The TCR originated in a woman between 18 and 29 years old with rheumatoid arthritis. CDR3 DNA: TGTGCCAGCAGTTTCGGACAGGGGGGGCAGCCCCAGCATTTT. Encoded protein: CASSFGQGGQPQHF.